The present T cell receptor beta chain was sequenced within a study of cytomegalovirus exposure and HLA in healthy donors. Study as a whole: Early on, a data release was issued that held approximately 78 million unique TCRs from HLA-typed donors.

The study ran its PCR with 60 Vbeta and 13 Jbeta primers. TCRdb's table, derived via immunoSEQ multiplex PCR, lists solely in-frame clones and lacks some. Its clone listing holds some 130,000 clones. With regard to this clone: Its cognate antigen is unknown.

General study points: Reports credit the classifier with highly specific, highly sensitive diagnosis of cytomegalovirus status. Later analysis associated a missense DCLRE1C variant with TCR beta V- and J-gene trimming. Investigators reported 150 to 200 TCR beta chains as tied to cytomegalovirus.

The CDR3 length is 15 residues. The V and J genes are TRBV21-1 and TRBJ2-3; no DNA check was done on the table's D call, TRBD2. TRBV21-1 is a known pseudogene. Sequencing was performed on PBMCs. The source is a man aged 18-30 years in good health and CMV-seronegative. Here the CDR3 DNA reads TGTGCCAGCAGCCCGAGGACTAGCGGGAACGCTACGCAGTATTTT. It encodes CASSPRTSGNATQYF.